These 16 T cell receptor beta chains share one sample of origin, sequenced in a study of T cell repertoires in cytomegalovirus infection. TCRdb redid the calling of the reads with MiXCR, one entry per CDR3 protein. The sample includes about 190,000 distinct CDR3 sequences, over 25% of them seen just once. Input material: PBMCs. These receptors all come from a human donor in good health (CMV status not recorded). Some clones in this sample may be carry-over from other donors' samples.

This clonotype has just a few counts. The chain joins TRBV11-2 to TRBJ2-3; 7 bases are a match to TRBD2. The CDR3 totals 16 residues. Germline trimming cut 1 base from V and 4 bases from J; bases unmatched to any gene: 8. Germline V CDR1 and CDR2: SGHAT, FQNNGV. The CDR3 DNA reads TGTGCCAGCAGCTTAGGGGATAGCGGGTTCCCAGATACGCAGTATTTT. Amino acid sequence: CASSLGDSGFPDTQYF.

This sequence joins TRBV11-2 and TRBJ2-1; TRBD2 agrees at 7 bases. The CDR3 totals 15 residues. The trim removed 4 bases at V and 4 bases at J, leaving 7 bases unmatched. Germline V lookup: CDR1 SGHAT, CDR2 FQNNGV. DNA of the CDR3: TGTGCCAGCAGCTCTCTACGGGGGGTATACAATGAGCAGTTCTTC. As protein: CASSSLRGVYNEQFF.

This chain connects TRBV20-1 to TRBJ2-7, with unresolved D. The CDR3 loop spans 13 amino acids. Trimming took 1 base from V and 0 from J, leaving 7 bases between them. Germline values: CDR1 DFQATT, CDR2 SNEGSKA (reference sequence). DNA of the CDR3: TGCAGTGCTAGAGTCCCCTCCTCCTACGAGCAGTACTTC. It translates to CSARVPSSYEQYF.

This clonotype was seen a few times. This may arise from a read error, as a much more abundant clone is one base away. The rearrangement joins TRBV11-2 to TRBJ2-3; no clear D. The V end was cut by 0 bases, the J end by 3 bases, with 1 base between. The CDR3 totals 12 residues. CDR1 is SGHAT, CDR2 FQNNGV, per germline. The CDR3 nucleotides read TGTGCCAGCAGCTTAGATACAGATACGCAGTATTTT. Translation gives CASSLDTDTQYF.

The rearrangement links TRBV11-2 to TRBJ2-3; D call uncertain. The CDR3 is made up of 15 amino acids. The germline gives CDR1 SGHAT, CDR2 FQNNGV. V was cut by 0 bases and J by 0 bases, with 7 bases left in between. The CDR3 DNA sequence: TGTGCCAGCAGCTTAGACGGTGCTAGCACAGATACGCAGTATTTT. It encodes CASSLDGASTDTQYF.

The chain combines TRBV7-2 with TRBJ2-7; D is unclear. Trimming removed 1 base from V and 3 bases from J, with 10 bases in between. The CDR3 contains 14 residues. Germline V gives CDR1 SGHTA, CDR2 FQGNSA. The CDR3 DNA sequence: TGTGCCAGCAGCTTAGGTTCAGCTTACTACGAGCAGTACTTC. Translated, it gives CASSLGSAYYEQYF.

Comments on this clonotype: A much larger clone lies one base from this, so it may be a read error. The chain recombines TRBV7-2 with TRBJ2-3; 11 positions agree with TRBD2. The CDR3 has 18 amino acids. Trimming cost V 5 bases and J 1 base; bases outside gene matches: 11. Looked up from germline, CDR1 is SGHTA and CDR2 is FQGNSA. As DNA, the CDR3 is TGTGCCAGCAGCCTAATAGCGGGGGGGGACACTCGCACAGATACGCAGTATTTT. It specifies CASSLIAGGDTRTDTQYF.

The gene calls are TRBV29-1 and TRBJ2-2; D perhaps matches TRBD2 (6 bases). The V end lost 6 bases, the J end lost 4 bases, and 9 bases lay between the germline ends. Germline V gene sequence: CDR1 SQVTM, CDR2 ANQGSEA. CDR3 size: 12 residues. CDR3 nucleotide sequence: TGCAGCGTGGGAGGTGGCACCGGGGAGCTGTTTTTT. Translating gives CSVGGGTGELFF.

The chain combines TRBV30 with TRBJ2-7; TRBD1 might be the D (6 bases). The germline V gene encodes CDR1 GTSNPN and CDR2 SVGIG (reference sequence). Between the trimmed V and J ends, which lost 1 base and 0 bases, there was a span of 10 bases. The CDR3 is 14 residues long. CDR3 DNA sequence: TGTGCCTGGAGTGGACAGGCGTACTCCTACGAGCAGTACTTC. It specifies CAWSGQAYSYEQYF.

The chain is built from TRBV12-3 or TRBV12-4 and TRBJ2-3; 7 nucleotides line up with TRBD1. The ends lost 5 bases at V and 0 bases at J; junction bases unmatched: 8. This CDR3 spans 16 amino acids. The CDR3 loop reads CASSDPTGASTDTQYF. The CDR3 coding sequence is TGTGCCAGCAGTGATCCTACAGGGGCAAGCACAGATACGCAGTATTTT.

The chain uses TRBV11-2 and TRBJ1-3; D is uncertain. This CDR3 contains 15 residues. CDR1 and CDR2 (germline): SGHAT, FQNNGV. V lost 4 bases to trimming and J lost 0 bases, with 10 bases between them. CDR3 sequence: CASSSGRYSGNTIYF. CDR3 in DNA: TGTGCCAGCAGCTCGGGCCGCTACTCTGGAAACACCATATATTTT. Full variable domain (rest looked up from reference TRBV11-2 and TRBJ1-3): EAGVAQSPRYKIIEKRQSVAFWCNPISGHATLYWYQQILGQGPKLLIQFQNNGVVDDSQLPKDRFSAERLKGVDSTLKIQPAKLEDSAVYLCASSSGRYSGNTIYFGEGSWLTVV.

The CDR3 sequence is CASIGQGRANYGYTF. In nucleotides, the CDR3 is TGTGCCAGCATCGGACAGGGGAGAGCTAACTATGGCTACACCTTC. The chain carries TRBV6-2 or TRBV6-3 and TRBJ1-2; 9 bases match TRBD1. The CDR3 is 15 residues long. Trimming removed 7 bases from V and 0 bases from J; junction bases left unmatched: 6. Germline lookup yields CDR1 MNHEY and CDR2 SVGEGT.

This clonotype has a count of ten or more. The chain has TRBV6-5 and TRBJ2-7; 13 nucleotides agree with TRBD2. Unmatched junction bases numbered 5, after V lost 1 base and J lost 2 bases. From germline, CDR1 is MNHEY and CDR2 SVGAGI. This CDR3 region has 17 residues. The CDR3 reads CASSYWTSGGQTYEQYF. The CDR3 DNA sequence: TGTGCCAGCAGTTACTGGACTAGCGGGGGCCAAACCTACGAGCAGTACTTC.

This clonotype was counted a few times. The J gene is TRBJ1-1, the V gene TRBV29-1; TRBD1 matches at 7 bases. Unmatched junction bases numbered 6, after V lost 7 bases and J lost 4 bases. CDR3 length: 12 amino acids. The germline V gene encodes CDR1 SQVTM and CDR2 ANQGSEA. Written as DNA, the CDR3 is TGCAGCGCCGACAGGGCGACCACTGAAGCTTTCTTT. It is translated as CSADRATTEAFF.

This clonotype was counted only a few times. This chain uses TRBV7-9 with TRBJ2-3, with D hard to call. From germline, CDR1 is SEHNR and CDR2 FQNEAQ (reference sequence). The CDR3 contains 15 residues. Trimming removed 4 bases from V and 2 bases from J, with 13 bases in between. CDR3 region: CASSSGPPSTDTQYF. The CDR3 region has the DNA TGTGCCAGCAGCTCCGGACCGCCTTCCACAGATACGCAGTATTTT.

The chain employs TRBV4-3 and TRBJ1-2; the D gene is possibly TRBD1 (5 bases). The CDR3 is 16 residues long. Germline CDR1 reads LGHNA; CDR2 reads YSLEER. The germline V and J ends were trimmed by 4 bases and 7 bases, with 22 bases remaining between them. CDR3 protein: CASSLEGSSGPFGYTF. The CDR3 region has the DNA TGCGCCAGCAGCCTAGAGGGGTCCTCCGGGCCGTTTGGCTACACCTTC.